The 3 T cell receptor beta chains reported below all come from one sample, sequenced in a study of T cell repertoires in cytomegalovirus infection. TCRdb used MiXCR to reprocess the reads, holding one entry per CDR3 protein. The sample lists 150,000 to 200,000 distinct CDR3 sequences, approximately 18% occurring once. What was sequenced was CD8+ T cells from PBMCs. The receptors derive from a human donor in good health (CMV status not recorded). Some clones in this sample may be carry-over from other donors' samples.

This clonotype appeared many times. The rearrangement uses TRBV6-5 and TRBJ2-3; D call uncertain. The V gene lost 2 bases and the J gene lost 0 bases, with 3 bases spanning the gap. The CDR3 length is 13 residues. Germline V gene sequence: CDR1 MNHEY, CDR2 SVGAGI. The CDR3 DNA sequence: TGTGCCAGCAGTTACGGCAGCACAGATACGCAGTATTTT. Translation gives CASSYGSTDTQYF.

This clonotype was picked up a small number of times. This chain uses TRBV27 with TRBJ2-1; TRBD2 matches at 10 bases. The length of the CDR3 is 15 residues. Germline CDR1 MNHEY, CDR2 SMNVEV (reference sequence). The junction had 7 bases not matched to a gene; V was cut back by 3 bases and J by 8 bases. CDR3 residues: CASSLPSGGADEQFF. The CDR3, as DNA: TGTGCCAGCAGTTTGCCAAGCGGGGGGGCGGATGAGCAGTTCTTC.

The table lists this clonotype with many counts. V and J are TRBV30 and TRBJ2-7, with 7 bases identical to TRBD2. Germline loops: CDR1 GTSNPN, CDR2 SVGIG (reference sequence). The CDR3 has 13 residues. Losses at the gene ends were 1 base for V and 5 bases for J; bases not matched to a gene: 5. Here the CDR3 DNA reads TGTGCCTGGAGTGAGTTGGGAGGGCACGAGCAGTACTTC. Amino acids: CAWSELGGHEQYF.